Presented here are 29 T cell receptor beta chains from one specimen sequenced in a study of somatic mutations in cytotoxic T cells in rheumatoid arthritis. Profiled with immunoSEQ multiplex PCR; TCRdb holds only in-frame clones, not every one. The sample yields about 20,000 clones, roughly four fifths seen once. The material sequenced was CD8+ T cells sorted from blood. The receptors here all came from an adult with rheumatoid arthritis.

The gene calls are TRBV5-1 and TRBJ2-5; D is perhaps TRBD1 (6 bases). V was cut by 5 bases and J by 5 bases, with 19 bases left in between. Germline CDR1 reads SGHRS; CDR2 reads YFSETQ. The CDR3 is 15 amino acids. The CDR3 sequence is CASRLQGYVRETQYF. Here the CDR3 DNA reads TGCGCCAGCAGGTTGCAGGGGTACGTCAGGGAGACCCAGTACTTC. The complete variable domain, with remaining parts taken from reference TRBV5-1 and TRBJ2-5, reads KAGVTQTPRYLIKTRGQQVTLSCSPISGHRSVSWYQQTPGQGLQFLFEYFSETQRNKGNFPGRFSGRQFSNSRSEMNVSTLELGDSALYLCASRLQGYVRETQYFGPGTRLLVL.

The rearrangement joins TRBV6-1 to TRBJ2-2, with 9 bases aligning to TRBD1. Trimming at V came to 3 bases and at J to 1 base, leaving 3 bases not matched to a gene. The CDR3 is made up of 16 amino acids. CDR1 is MNHNS, CDR2 SASEGT, per germline. CDR3 in DNA: TGTGCCAGCAGTGACGACAGGGGGAGGAACACCGGGGAGCTGTTTTTT. Encoded protein: CASSDDRGRNTGELFF.

This sequence joins TRBV14 and TRBJ1-1; D call uncertain. Trimming removed 4 bases from V and 0 bases from J, with 6 bases in between. Germline V lookup: CDR1 SGHDN, CDR2 FVKESK. This CDR3 is 13 amino acids long. CDR3 region: CASSLQLNTEAFF. The DNA for the CDR3 is TGTGCCAGCAGCCTGCAGCTGAACACTGAAGCTTTCTTT.

The CDR3 DNA is TGTGCCAGCAGCCCGAGGAGGGTGGGGGACACCGGGGAGCTGTTTTTT. Amino acids: CASSPRRVGDTGELFF. The chain couples TRBV9 to TRBJ2-2, with D possibly TRBD2 on 6 matching bases. CDR3 length: 16 residues. V was cut by 4 bases and J by 3 bases, with 16 bases left in between. Germline values: CDR1 SGDLS, CDR2 YYNGEE.

V is TRBV4-2 and J is TRBJ2-1; no definite D call. The V end lost 4 bases, the J end lost 3 bases, and 7 bases lay between the germline ends. The CDR3 loop spans 13 amino acids. Germline loops: CDR1 LGHNA, CDR2 YNFKEQ. CDR3 bases: TGTGCCAGCAGCCCCACAATCTACAATGAGCAGTTCTTC. It translates to CASSPTIYNEQFF.

This clone was detected only once. The V call is TRBV4-3, the J call TRBJ2-1; 8 nucleotides line up with TRBD1. The CDR3 is 16 amino acids. The V segment lost 7 bases and the J segment 2 bases; nucleotides outside the gene matches: 10. Per germline, CDR1 LGHNA and CDR2 YSLEER. CDR3 nucleotide sequence: TGCGCCAGCACCATGGGGACAGGAGGAGCCTACAATGAGCAGTTCTTC. Encoded protein: CASTMGTGGAYNEQFF.

This clone appeared once. The V call is TRBV5-1, the J call TRBJ2-5, with a possible D match to TRBD2 (6 bases). Trimming took off 4 bases at V and 0 bases at J, with 10 bases between the two ends. The germline V gene has CDR1 SGHRS and CDR2 YFSETQ. The CDR3 covers 14 residues. The CDR3 sequence is CASSTGAYQETQYF. As DNA, the CDR3 is TGCGCCAGCAGCACGGGAGCGTACCAAGAGACCCAGTACTTC. Full variable domain (outside the CDR3, taken from reference TRBV5-1 and TRBJ2-5): KAGVTQTPRYLIKTRGQQVTLSCSPISGHRSVSWYQQTPGQGLQFLFEYFSETQRNKGNFPGRFSGRQFSNSRSEMNVSTLELGDSALYLCASSTGAYQETQYFGPGTRLLVL.

The V call is TRBV7-6, the J call TRBJ1-1; 9 bases are shared with TRBD1. Germline V gives CDR1 SGHVS, CDR2 FNYEAQ. The V gene end was trimmed by 5 bases and the J gene end by 5 bases; junction bases not matched to a gene: 6. The CDR3 spans 14 residues. The CDR3 DNA sequence: TGTGCCAGCAGCCTGGGACAGGGTGATACTGAAGCTTTCTTT. This codes for CASSLGQGDTEAFF. Filled out from reference TRBV7-6 and TRBJ1-1, the complete variable domain reads GAGVSQSPRYKVTKRGQDVALRCDPISGHVSLYWYRQALGQGPEFLTYFNYEAQQDKSGLPNDRFSAERPEGSISTLTIQRTEQRDSAMYRCASSLGQGDTEAFFGQGTRLTVV.

As concerns this clone: At one of its ends the junction is not consistent with the germline gene, which may arise from a read error. This chain uses TRBV15 with TRBJ2-7; the D is unclear. In germline, CDR1 is LNHNV, CDR2 YYDKDF (reference sequence). The CDR3 loop spans 11 amino acids. CDR3 residues: CAISRGLEQYF. The CDR3 DNA sequence: TGTGCCATCAGCAGAGGCCTCGAGCAGTACTTC.

In its sample, this clone was seen a few times. This chain connects TRBV28 to TRBJ2-3; no clear D gene. Deletions cut 3 bases from V and 1 base from J, with 8 bases between. The CDR3 runs to 14 residues. Looked up from germline, CDR1 is MDHEN and CDR2 is SYDVKM. The CDR3 DNA reads TGTGCCAGCAGTTTTTTGAGCGGCACAGATACGCAGTATTTT. Translated: CASSFLSGTDTQYF.

The chain links TRBV15 to TRBJ1-2; D might be TRBD1 (5 bases). Per the germline V gene, CDR1 is LNHNV and CDR2 is YYDKDF (reference sequence). This CDR3 has 15 amino acids. V lost 0 bases to trimming and J lost 2 bases, with 10 bases between them. In DNA form, the CDR3 reads TGTGCCACCAGCAGAGATCGGGCAGGGAACTATGGCTACACCTTC. This translates into CATSRDRAGNYGYTF.

This chain connects TRBV19 to TRBJ2-2; D ambiguous. The V gene lost 7 bases and the J gene lost 0 bases, with 6 bases spanning the gap. Per the germline V gene, CDR1 is LNHDA and CDR2 is SQIVND (reference sequence). The CDR3 consists of 13 residues. CDR3 in DNA: TGTGCCAGTATAGTGGCGAACACCGGGGAGCTGTTTTTT. Encoded protein: CASIVANTGELFF.

The chain is built from TRBV19 and TRBJ1-6, with TRBD1 matching 8 bases. V trimming: 8 bases; J trimming: 10 bases; junction bases outside the gene matches: 13. The length of the CDR3 is 15 residues. The germline gives CDR1 LNHDA, CDR2 SQIVND (reference sequence). The DNA for the CDR3 is TGTGCCAGTCCCACGGGCAGCAGGGGGCAATCACCCCTCCACTTT. This encodes CASPTGSRGQSPLHF.

This clone occurred once. The V gene is TRBV7-3, the J gene TRBJ2-3; TRBD1 or TRBD2 may be the D gene (5 bases each). Trimming removed 3 bases at V and 0 bases at J, with 10 bases between. Germline V gene sequence: CDR1 SGHTA, CDR2 FQGTGA. CDR3 length: 15 amino acids. The CDR3 DNA reads as TGTGCCAGCAGCTTGTCCGGGACGAGCACAGATACGCAGTATTTT. This encodes CASSLSGTSTDTQYF.

The gene calls are TRBV5-1 and TRBJ2-3; D is perhaps TRBD1 or TRBD2 (6 bases each). V lost 0 bases, J lost 2 bases, and 10 bases lay in between. Germline CDR1 reads SGHRS; CDR2 reads YFSETQ. The CDR3 spans 15 residues. CDR3 sequence: CASSLAGALTDTQYF. The CDR3 bases are TGCGCCAGCAGCTTGGCGGGGGCCCTCACAGATACGCAGTATTTT.

This chain uses TRBV13 with TRBJ2-1; D is uncertain. Trimming removed 5 bases from V and 3 bases from J, with 17 bases in between. The CDR3 is 16 amino acids. Germline CDR1 is PRHDT and CDR2 is FYEKMQ (reference sequence). The CDR3 loop reads CASSPIAAASYNEQFF. The CDR3 DNA follows: TGTGCCAGCAGCCCCATTGCGGCAGCAAGCTACAATGAGCAGTTCTTC. The variable domain in full, with the rest retrieved from reference TRBV13 and TRBJ2-1, is AAGVIQSPRHLIKEKRETATLKCYPIPRHDTVYWYQQGPGQDPQFLISFYEKMQSDKGSIPDRFSAQQFSDYHSELNMSSLELGDSALYFCASSPIAAASYNEQFFGPGTRLTVL.

The CDR3 here is CASSQELWTMNTEAFF. CDR3 DNA sequence: TGCGCCAGCAGCCAAGAGTTATGGACTATGAACACTGAAGCTTTCTTT. The chain recombines TRBV4-3 with TRBJ1-1; no definite D call. With 0 bases removed from V and 0 bases from J, the gap between germline ends came to 11 bases. This CDR3 has 16 residues. Germline V lookup: CDR1 LGHNA, CDR2 YSLEER.

The chain has TRBV28 and TRBJ1-4; 8 bases map to TRBD1. This CDR3 spans 12 amino acids. The germline gives CDR1 MDHEN, CDR2 SYDVKM. J lost 6 bases, V lost 8 bases, and 2 bases had no gene match. In nucleotides, the CDR3 is TGTGCCAGCGACAGGGGTGATGAAAAACTGTTTTTT. This sequence encodes CASDRGDEKLFF.

V usage is TRBV4-3 and J usage is TRBJ2-1, with 11 bases fitting TRBD1. The CDR3 extends over 16 amino acids. Per germline, CDR1 LGHNA and CDR2 YSLEER. V dropped 4 bases and J dropped 7; count of bases not matched to a gene: 9. As DNA, the CDR3 is TGCGCCAGCAGCCCCGAGGCCGGGACAGGGGGGAATGAGCAGTTCTTC. Protein: CASSPEAGTGGNEQFF.

The chain is built from TRBV5-1 and TRBJ1-4; TRBD1 agrees at 8 bases. The CDR3 loop spans 15 amino acids. V lost 1 base, J lost 12 bases, and 11 bases stayed unmatched. Germline assignment: CDR1 SGHRS and CDR2 YFSETQ. The CDR3: CASSLTGTGLQELFF. The CDR3, as DNA: TGCGCCAGCAGCTTGACCGGGACAGGCCTCCAGGAACTGTTTTTT.

This chain connects TRBV7-9 to TRBJ1-1; tentatively, D is TRBD1 (6 bases). The CDR3 length is 16 residues. The V end lost 5 bases, the J end lost 1 base, and 17 bases lay between the germline ends. Germline CDR1 SEHNR, CDR2 FQNEAQ (reference sequence). The CDR3 DNA is TGTGCCAGCAGCGACCCTCCGGGACACTGGAACACTGAAGCTTTCTTT. It yields the protein CASSDPPGHWNTEAFF.

This clone showed up just once. The V call is TRBV9, the J call TRBJ2-7, with D possibly being TRBD2 (7 bases). CDR3 size: 14 residues. The V end lost 4 bases, the J end lost 5 bases, and 16 bases lay between the germline ends. Germline V gives CDR1 SGDLS, CDR2 YYNGEE. The CDR3 coding sequence is TGTGCCAGCAGCCGTAGGGGGAGGGTGGACGAGCAGTACTTC. Translated, it gives CASSRRGRVDEQYF.

This chain links TRBV25-1 with TRBJ1-1; tentatively, D is TRBD1 (5 bases). Per germline, CDR1 MGHDK and CDR2 SYGVNS. The CDR3 sequence is 14 residues long. V was clipped by 2 bases and J by 1 base, with 8 bases between them. In nucleotides, the CDR3 is TGTGCCAGCAGTGAACAGGGAGGGAACACTGAAGCTTTCTTT. Amino acid sequence: CASSEQGGNTEAFF. Complete variable domain (other parts from reference TRBV25-1 and TRBJ1-1): EADIYQTPRYLVIGTGKKITLECSQTMGHDKMYWYQQDPGMELHLIHYSYGVNSTEKGDLSSESTVSRIRTEHFPLTLESARPSHTSQYLCASSEQGGNTEAFFGQGTRLTVV.

The genes are TRBV19 and TRBJ1-2, with 8 bases aligning to TRBD1. In germline, CDR1 is LNHDA, CDR2 SQIVND (reference sequence). This CDR3 spans 15 amino acids. J was trimmed by 4 bases and V by 4 bases; bases with no gene match: 8. CDR3 sequence reads: CASSTNRQGSYGYTF. The CDR3 region has the DNA TGTGCCAGTAGTACCAACAGACAGGGGTCCTATGGCTACACCTTC.

This rearrangement joins TRBV9 to TRBJ1-2, with 9 bases fitting TRBD1. The V gene's germline CDR1 is SGDLS and CDR2 YYNGEE. V shed 0 bases, J shed 0 bases, and the junction held 9 bases outside the gene matches. CDR3 length: 18 amino acids. The CDR3 sequence is CASSVGDRAGPTNYGYTF. The CDR3 DNA follows: TGTGCCAGCAGCGTAGGGGACAGGGCCGGGCCGACTAACTATGGCTACACCTTC.

This chain connects TRBV6-5 to TRBJ2-2, with D perhaps TRBD1 (6 bases). This CDR3 has 16 residues. Germline assignment: CDR1 MNHEY and CDR2 SVGAGI. The V end lost 2 bases, the J end lost 4 bases, and 14 bases lay between the germline ends. The CDR3 spells CASSYGAGDATGELFF. The CDR3 bases are TGTGCCAGCAGTTACGGGGCAGGGGATGCCACCGGGGAGCTGTTTTTT.

The chain couples TRBV19 to TRBJ2-5, with D tentatively TRBD2 (6 bases). CDR1 and CDR2 from the germline V gene are LNHDA and SQIVND (reference sequence). This CDR3 is built from 15 residues. Trimming took 5 bases from V and 5 from J, leaving 18 bases between them. The CDR3 region is CASSPGVARGETQYF. The CDR3 DNA follows: TGTGCCAGTAGTCCGGGGGTTGCCCGGGGGGAGACCCAGTACTTC.

This clone has more than one count but fewer than ten. This sequence joins TRBV4-3 and TRBJ1-2; D is possibly TRBD1 (5 bases). This CDR3 has 15 residues. Germline assignment: CDR1 LGHNA and CDR2 YSLEER. V was clipped by 4 bases and J by 4 bases, with 16 bases between them. The CDR3 region is CASSPGAGGSYGYTF. CDR3 DNA: TGCGCCAGCAGCCCTGGGGCGGGGGGAAGCTATGGCTACACCTTC.

This clone was observed a few times. J is TRBJ2-2 and V is TRBV5-4; D unclear. Germline V gives CDR1 SGHNT, CDR2 YYREEE (reference sequence). CDR3 length equals 11 residues. Trimming removed 3 bases at V and 6 bases at J, with 3 bases between. This CDR3 is CASSWAGELFF. The CDR3, as DNA: TGTGCCAGCAGCTGGGCCGGGGAGCTGTTTTTT.